A selection of T cell receptor beta chains follows, all from one sample in a study of monozygotic twins with inflammatory bowel disease. Each CDR3 protein gets one entry in TCRdb, which reprocessed the 5' RACE reads and gives no DNA. Here the sample table reports 300,000 to 400,000 distinct CDR3 sequences. Sequencing was done on a sample of blood. The receptors originated from a human donor with ulcerative colitis or Crohn's disease, or a healthy co-twin of an affected twin (not recorded which). CDR3s include the opening cysteine and the closing phenylalanine or tryptophan.

V gene	J gene	CDR3 protein
TRBV28	TRBJ1-4	CASTPGRSEKLFF
TRBV5-8	TRBJ1-5	CASSFSAGSYSNQPQHF
TRBV7-8	TRBJ1-4	CASSPPTDTYNEKLFF
TRBV6-2/TRBV6-3	TRBJ1-1	CASKGLADTEAFF
TRBV7-2	TRBJ2-5	CASSQGFREETQYF
TRBV20-1	TRBJ2-3	CSARDRKFRSPRTDTQYF
TRBV6-2/TRBV6-3	TRBJ1-3	CASSRGQSGNTIYF
TRBV29-1	TRBJ2-1	CSESGRAYNEQFF
TRBV20-1	TRBJ2-3	CSALQQASLDTQYF
TRBV4-1	TRBJ2-3	CASSLTGVTSTDTQYF
TRBV4-1	TRBJ2-7	CASSHDRGQSYEQYF
TRBV5-1	TRBJ2-1	CASSEPYNEQFF
TRBV6-2/TRBV6-3	TRBJ1-2	CASSYGAVTGYTF
TRBV20-1	TRBJ2-7	CSARPGTSYEQYF
TRBV12-3/TRBV12-4	TRBJ1-2	CASSLAEFNGYTF
TRBV27	TRBJ2-1	CASSPGRGNEQFF
TRBV7-6	TRBJ2-1	CAGSFNPGQDPGEQFF
TRBV5-1	TRBJ2-7	CASRQLLAGSYEQYF
TRBV5-1	TRBJ2-2	CASSLGQTGGELFF